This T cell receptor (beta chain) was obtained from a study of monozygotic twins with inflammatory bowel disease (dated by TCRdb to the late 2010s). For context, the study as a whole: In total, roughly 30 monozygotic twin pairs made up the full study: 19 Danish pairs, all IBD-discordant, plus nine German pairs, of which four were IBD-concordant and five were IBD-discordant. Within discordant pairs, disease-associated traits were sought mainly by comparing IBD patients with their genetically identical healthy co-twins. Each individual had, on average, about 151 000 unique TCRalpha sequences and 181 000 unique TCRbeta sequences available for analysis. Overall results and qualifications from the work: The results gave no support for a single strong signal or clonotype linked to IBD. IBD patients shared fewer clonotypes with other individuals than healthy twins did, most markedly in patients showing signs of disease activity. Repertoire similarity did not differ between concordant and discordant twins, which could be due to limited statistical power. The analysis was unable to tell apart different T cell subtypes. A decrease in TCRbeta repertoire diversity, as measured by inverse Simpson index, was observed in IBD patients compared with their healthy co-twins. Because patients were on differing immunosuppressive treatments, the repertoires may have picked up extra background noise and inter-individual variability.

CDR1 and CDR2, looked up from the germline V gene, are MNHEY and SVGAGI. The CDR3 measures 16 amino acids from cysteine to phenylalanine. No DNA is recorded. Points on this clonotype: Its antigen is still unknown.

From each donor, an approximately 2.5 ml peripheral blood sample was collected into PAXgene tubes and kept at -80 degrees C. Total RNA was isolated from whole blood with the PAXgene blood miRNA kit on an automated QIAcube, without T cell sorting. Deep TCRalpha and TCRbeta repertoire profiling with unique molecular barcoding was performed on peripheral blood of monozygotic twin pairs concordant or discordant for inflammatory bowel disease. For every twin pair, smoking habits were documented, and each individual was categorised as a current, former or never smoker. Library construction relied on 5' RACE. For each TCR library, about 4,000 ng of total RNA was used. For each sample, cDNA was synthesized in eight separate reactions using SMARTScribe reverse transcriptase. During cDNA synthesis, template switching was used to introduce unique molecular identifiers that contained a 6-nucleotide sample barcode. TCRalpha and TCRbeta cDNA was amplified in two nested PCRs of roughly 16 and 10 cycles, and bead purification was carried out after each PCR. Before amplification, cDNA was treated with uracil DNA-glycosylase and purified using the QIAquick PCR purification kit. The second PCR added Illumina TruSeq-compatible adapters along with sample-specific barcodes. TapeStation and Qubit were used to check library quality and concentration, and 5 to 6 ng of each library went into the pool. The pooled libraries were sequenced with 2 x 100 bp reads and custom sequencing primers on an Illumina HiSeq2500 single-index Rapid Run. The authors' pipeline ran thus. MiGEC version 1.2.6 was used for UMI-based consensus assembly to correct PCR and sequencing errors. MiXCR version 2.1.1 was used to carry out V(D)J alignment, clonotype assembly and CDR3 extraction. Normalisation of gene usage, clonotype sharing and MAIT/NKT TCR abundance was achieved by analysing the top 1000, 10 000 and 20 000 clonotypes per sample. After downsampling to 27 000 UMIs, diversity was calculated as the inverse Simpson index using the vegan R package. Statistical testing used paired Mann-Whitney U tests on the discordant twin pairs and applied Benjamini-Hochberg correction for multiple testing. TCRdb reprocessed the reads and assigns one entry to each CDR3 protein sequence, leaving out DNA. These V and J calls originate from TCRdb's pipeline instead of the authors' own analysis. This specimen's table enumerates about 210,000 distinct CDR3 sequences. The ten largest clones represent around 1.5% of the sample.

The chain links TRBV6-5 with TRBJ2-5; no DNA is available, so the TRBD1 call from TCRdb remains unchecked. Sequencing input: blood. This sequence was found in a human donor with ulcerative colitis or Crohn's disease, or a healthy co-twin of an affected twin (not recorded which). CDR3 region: CASSYSNRQGVETQYF.